This T cell receptor beta chain was sequenced for a study of blood T cells in healthy people across ages. Germline V lookup: CDR1 SEHNR, CDR2 FQNEAQ (reference sequence). The CDR3 has 16 amino acids. The V and J ends lost 4 bases and 0 bases, in that order; junction bases with no gene match: 7. Combining a sample-barcoded 5' primer with a J-beta primer mix, a second PCR ran for about 7 to 11 cycles. Every single cDNA molecule received a tag from a template-switch adaptor with 12 random nucleotides. MiXCR, run by TCRdb on the 5' RACE reads, gives a single entry per CDR3 protein. The table shows roughly 680,000 distinct CDR3 sequences, with 52% occurring only once.

The chain links TRBV7-9 to TRBJ1-2; 8 bases are shared with TRBD1. The sample taken for sequencing was blood. The origin of this receptor is a woman at least 80 years old in good health. The CDR3 DNA reads as TGTGCCAGCAGCTACCGGGACAGGAATACTAACTATGGCTACACCTTC. This translates into CASSYRDRNTNYGYTF.